The 15 T cell receptor beta chains listed next were all sequenced from one sample in a study of graft-versus-host responses after intestinal transplantation. TCRdb keeps only in-frame clones here, not all; method: immunoSEQ multiplex PCR. The sample holds about 97,000 clones; over 75% are singletons and the top ten take around 15%. Material: PBMCs, obtained approximately 420 days after intestinal transplant. The receptors shown here come from a human patient who received an intestinal transplant, so some T cells may come from the graft donor.

The count of this clone is one. The rearrangement uses TRBV4-1 and TRBJ1-4, with TRBD1 identical over 8 bases. The V segment lost 0 bases and the J segment 4 bases; nucleotides outside the gene matches: 7. Germline V gene sequence: CDR1 MGHRA, CDR2 YSYEKL. There are 17 residues in the CDR3. CDR3 residues: CASSQDPPGGGNEKLFF. In nucleotides, the CDR3 is TGCGCCAGCAGCCAAGATCCTCCAGGGGGCGGTAATGAAAAACTGTTTTTT.

The chain joins TRBV9 to TRBJ1-1; D may be TRBD1 (6 bases). Trimming removed 3 bases from V and 4 bases from J, with 16 bases in between. The CDR3 contains 15 residues. From germline, CDR1 is SGDLS and CDR2 YYNGEE. The CDR3 nucleotides read TGTGCCAGCAGCGGAGTAGGGGGAGGGGGCACTGAAGCTTTCTTT. Translated, it gives CASSGVGGGGTEAFF.

The chain employs TRBV2 and TRBJ2-7; D uncertain. This CDR3 contains 15 residues. Looked up from germline, CDR1 is SNHLY and CDR2 is FYNNEI. Trimming took 3 bases from V and 2 from J, leaving 14 bases between them. The CDR3 bases are TGTGCCAGCAGTGAGTCCGAGGTTGGAGCCTACGAGCAGTACTTC. Encoded protein: CASSESEVGAYEQYF.

This clone was detected only once. The V gene is TRBV9, the J gene TRBJ2-1; D perhaps matches TRBD2 (6 bases). The CDR3 has 15 residues. Between the trimmed V and J ends, which lost 5 bases and 3 bases, there was a span of 15 bases. Germline CDR1 SGDLS, CDR2 YYNGEE. The chain's CDR3 is CASSPAGTGYNEQFF. DNA of the CDR3: TGTGCCAGCAGTCCGGCGGGGACTGGCTACAATGAGCAGTTCTTC. Full variable domain (missing parts from reference TRBV9 and TRBJ2-1): DSGVTQTPKHLITATGQRVTLRCSPRSGDLSVYWYQQSLDQGLQFLIQYYNGEERAKGNILERFSAQQFPDLHSELNLSSLELGDSALYFCASSPAGTGYNEQFFGPGTRLTVL.

The chain employs TRBV6-5 and TRBJ1-1; D remains ambiguous. V shed 4 bases and J shed 7 bases, with 13 bases lying between them. Germline CDR1 and CDR2: MNHEY and SVGAGI. The CDR3 runs 13 residues. The CDR3 sequence is CASSSHTVFEAFF. The DNA of the CDR3 is TGTGCCAGCAGTTCCCACACCGTCTTTGAAGCTTTCTTT.

The chain is built from TRBV29-1 and TRBJ2-5; possibly TRBD1 or TRBD2 for D (5 bases each). The better agreement between TRBJ2-7 and the DNA end casts doubt on the J call. The germline gives CDR1 SQVTM, CDR2 ANQGSEA. The CDR3 loop spans 11 amino acids. The CDR3 sequence: CSVGWGNEQYF. The CDR3, as DNA: TGCAGCGTTGGTTGGGGGAACGAGCAGTACTTC.

This chain joins TRBV11-2 and TRBJ2-2; D unresolved. Germline CDR1 reads SGHAT; CDR2 reads FQNNGV. CDR3 length: 13 amino acids. V was trimmed by 5 bases and J by 0 bases, leaving 4 bases between them. CDR3 protein: CASSHPNTGELFF. The CDR3 DNA sequence: TGTGCCAGCAGCCACCCGAACACCGGGGAGCTGTTTTTT.

This clone was observed once. The rearrangement uses TRBV6-6 and TRBJ2-7; 12 bases agree with TRBD2. The CDR3 is made up of 14 amino acids. The V gene end was trimmed by 11 bases and the J gene end by 4 bases; junction bases not matched to a gene: 9. Germline V lookup: CDR1 MNHNY, CDR2 SVGAGI (reference sequence). The CDR3 reads CAAPPSGGGYEQYF. The CDR3 DNA reads as TGTGCCGCCCCACCTAGCGGGGGGGGGTACGAGCAGTACTTC.

The chain has TRBV6-5 and TRBJ2-7; unclear D gene. This CDR3 contains 13 residues. Germline CDR1 and CDR2: MNHEY and SVGAGI. Deletions cut 10 bases from V and 2 bases from J, with 15 bases between. The CDR3 DNA is TGTGCCACTTCGGTCGCAGGTACCTACGAGCAGTACTTC. Translating gives CATSVAGTYEQYF.

The chain is built from TRBV5-1 and TRBJ2-2; D is possibly TRBD1 (6 bases). CDR3 size: 14 residues. V dropped 0 bases and J dropped 8 bases, with 11 bases sitting between them. The V gene's germline CDR1 is SGHRS and CDR2 YFSETQ. The CDR3: CASSLGHRAGELFF. CDR3 bases: TGCGCCAGCAGCTTGGGACACAGGGCGGGGGAGCTGTTTTTT.

The rearrangement links TRBV6-6 to TRBJ2-5; the D gene could be TRBD1 or TRBD2 (5 bases each). The CDR3 loop spans 14 amino acids. Germline CDR1 is MNHNY and CDR2 is SVGAGI (reference sequence). V lost 6 bases to trimming and J lost 5 bases, with 16 bases between them. The CDR3 DNA reads TGTGCCAGCAGCGAGCCCGGGACGGCGGAGACCCAGTACTTC. It translates to CASSEPGTAETQYF.

This chain uses TRBV11-1 with TRBJ2-3; D not resolved. CDR1 is SGHAT and CDR2 is FQDESV in the germline V gene (reference sequence). The ends were cut back, 2 bases at V and 0 bases at J, with 6 bases in the middle. This CDR3 is 14 amino acids long. This CDR3 reads CASSLPASTDTQYF. Written as DNA, the CDR3 is TGTGCCAGCAGCTTACCCGCTAGCACAGATACGCAGTATTTT. Using reference TRBV11-1 and TRBJ2-3 for the parts outside the CDR3, the full variable domain is EAEVAQSPRYKITEKSQAVAFWCDPISGHATLYWYRQILGQGPELLVQFQDESVVDDSQLPKDRFSAERLKGVDSTLKIQPAELGDSAMYLCASSLPASTDTQYFGPGTRLTVL.

This chain connects TRBV6-1 to TRBJ1-2; possibly TRBD1 for D (6 bases). CDR3 length: 15 residues. The germline V and J ends were trimmed by 0 bases and 5 bases, with 13 bases remaining between them. Germline CDR1 reads MNHNS; CDR2 reads SASEGT. The CDR3 here is CASSEARTALYGYTF. The CDR3 DNA sequence: TGTGCCAGCAGTGAAGCGCGGACAGCGCTTTATGGCTACACCTTC.

The genes are TRBV7-9 and TRBJ2-7; D is ambiguous. The V gene lost 5 bases and the J gene lost 7 bases, with 9 bases spanning the gap. The CDR3 is 11 amino acids. The germline CDR1 and CDR2 sequences are SEHNR and FQNEAQ (reference sequence). The CDR3 loop reads CASSPSREQYF. The CDR3 DNA sequence: TGTGCCAGCAGCCCGTCCAGGGAGCAGTACTTC.

V and J are TRBV4-2 and TRBJ1-2; D perhaps matches TRBD1 (6 bases). Per germline, CDR1 LGHNA and CDR2 YNFKEQ. With 1 base removed from V and 5 bases from J, the gap between germline ends came to 17 bases. The CDR3 totals 16 residues. CDR3: CASSQGDRQESYGYTF. The CDR3 DNA reads as TGTGCCAGCAGCCAAGGGGATCGACAGGAATCTTATGGCTACACCTTC.